This T cell receptor beta chain came from a study of CD4 T cell repertoires in COVID-19. CDR1 is LNHDA, CDR2 SQIVND, per germline (reference sequence). The CDR3 covers 14 residues. The junction had 4 bases not matched to a gene; V was cut back by 3 bases and J by 5 bases. These memory T cells were uncultured and sequenced directly after ex vivo isolation. Data came from immunoSEQ multiplex PCR; TCRdb stores just in-frame clones and leaves some out. The sample has around 22,000 clones; around 87% are singletons. This TCR was sampled from a human donor who had COVID-19. This chain connects TRBV19 to TRBJ2-1; 7 positions match TRBD1. Here the sequenced sample was central memory CD4+ T cells from blood, taken before the COVID-19 pandemic. The CDR3 region has the DNA TGTGCCAGTAGTATCGGACAGGCAAACAATGAGCAGTTCTTC. Translation: CASSIGQANNEQFF.